The TCR beta chain under discussion was sequenced for a study of cytomegalovirus exposure and HLA in healthy donors. Study-wide background: As an earlier analysis found, some 180 million T cells yielded about 100 million unique TCR beta sequences. Study observations and caveats: Within an earlier analysis, most TCR beta V segments proved productive either about 90% or about 30% of the time.

In the PCR, 60 Vbeta and 13 Jbeta primers were used. Produced via immunoSEQ multiplex PCR; TCRdb's table is partial and in-frame only. The repertoire consists of some 98,000 clones, with roughly 77% occurring once and the leading ten covering 1.4%. The V end was cut by 2 bases, the J end by 2 bases, with 6 bases between. The germline V gene has CDR1 SEHNR and CDR2 FQNEAQ (reference sequence). The CDR3 spans 13 residues. As for this clone: The antigen is undetermined.

The clonotype originates from a middle-aged man in good health and CMV-seronegative. This chain uses TRBV7-9 with TRBJ1-2, with D hard to call. The sequencing input was PBMCs. CDR3 residues: CASSLHQNYGYTF. DNA for the CDR3: TGTGCCAGCAGCTTACATCAGAACTATGGCTACACCTTC.